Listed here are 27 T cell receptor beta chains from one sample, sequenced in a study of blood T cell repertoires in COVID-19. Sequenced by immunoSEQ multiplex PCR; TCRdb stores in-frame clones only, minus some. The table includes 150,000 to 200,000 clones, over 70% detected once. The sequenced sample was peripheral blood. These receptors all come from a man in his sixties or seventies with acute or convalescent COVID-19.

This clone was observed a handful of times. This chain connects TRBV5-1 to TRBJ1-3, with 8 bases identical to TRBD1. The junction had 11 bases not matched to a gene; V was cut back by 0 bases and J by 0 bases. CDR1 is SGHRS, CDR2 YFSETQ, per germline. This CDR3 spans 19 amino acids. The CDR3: CASSLESGTGMGSGNTIYF. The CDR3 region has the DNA TGCGCCAGCAGCTTGGAGTCCGGGACAGGCATGGGCTCTGGAAACACCATATATTTT.

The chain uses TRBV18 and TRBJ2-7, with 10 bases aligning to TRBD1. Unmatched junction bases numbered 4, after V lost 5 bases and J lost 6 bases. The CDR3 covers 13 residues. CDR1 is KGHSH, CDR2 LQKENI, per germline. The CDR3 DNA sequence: TGTGCCAGCTCAGCGACAGGGGGCCCCGAGCAGTACTTC. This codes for CASSATGGPEQYF.

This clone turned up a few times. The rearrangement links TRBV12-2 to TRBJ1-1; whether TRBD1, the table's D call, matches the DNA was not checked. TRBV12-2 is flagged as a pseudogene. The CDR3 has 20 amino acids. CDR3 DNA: TGTGCAAGTCGCTTAGGGTCTTTGACTTTCGGGACAGGGGGGAACACTGAAGCTTTCTTT. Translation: CASRLGSLTFGTGGNTEAFF.

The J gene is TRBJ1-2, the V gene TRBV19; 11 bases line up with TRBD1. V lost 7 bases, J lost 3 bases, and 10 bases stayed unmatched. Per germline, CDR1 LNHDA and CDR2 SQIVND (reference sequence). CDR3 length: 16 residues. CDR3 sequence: CASIGGTGGLYYGYTF. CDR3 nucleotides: TGTGCCAGTATCGGAGGGACAGGGGGATTGTACTATGGCTACACCTTC.

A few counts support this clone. This CDR3 is CASSLAYSRGTEAFF. CDR3 DNA: TGTGCCAGCAGCTTGGCATACTCCCGGGGGACTGAAGCTTTCTTT. The chain combines TRBV5-4 with TRBJ1-1; TRBD1 might be the D (5 bases). This CDR3 region has 15 residues. The ends were cut back, 0 bases at V and 5 bases at J, with 14 bases in the middle. The germline V gene has CDR1 SGHNT and CDR2 YYREEE (reference sequence). Full variable domain (missing parts from reference TRBV5-4 and TRBJ1-1): ETGVTQSPTHLIKTRGQQVTLRCSSQSGHNTVSWYQQALGQGPQFIFQYYREEENGRGNFPPRFSGLQFPNYSSELNVNALELDDSALYLCASSLAYSRGTEAFFGQGTRLTVV.

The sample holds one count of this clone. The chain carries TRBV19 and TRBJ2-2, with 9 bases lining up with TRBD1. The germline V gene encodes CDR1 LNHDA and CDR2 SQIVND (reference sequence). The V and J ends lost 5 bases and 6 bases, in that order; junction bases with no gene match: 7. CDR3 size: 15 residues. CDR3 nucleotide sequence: TGTGCCAGTAGTCCAACAGGGGGCGCCCCCGGGGAGCTGTTTTTT. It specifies CASSPTGGAPGELFF.

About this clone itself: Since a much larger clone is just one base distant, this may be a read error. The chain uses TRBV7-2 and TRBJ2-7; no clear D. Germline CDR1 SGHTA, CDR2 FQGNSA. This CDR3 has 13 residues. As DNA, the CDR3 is TGTGCCAACAGCTTAGACAACTCCTACGAGCAGTACTTC. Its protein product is CANSLDNSYEQYF. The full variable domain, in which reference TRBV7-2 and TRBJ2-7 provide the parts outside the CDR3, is GAGVSQSPSNKVTEKGKDVELRCDPISGHTALYWYRQSLGQGLEFLIYFQGNSAPDKSGLPSDRFSAERTGGSVSTLTIQRTQQEDSAVYLCANSLDNSYEQYFGPGTRLTVT.

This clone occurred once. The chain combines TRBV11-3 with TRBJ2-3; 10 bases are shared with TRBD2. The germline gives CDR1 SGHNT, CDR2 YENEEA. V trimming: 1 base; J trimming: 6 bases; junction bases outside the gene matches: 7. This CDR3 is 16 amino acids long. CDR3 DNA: TGTGCCAGCAGCTTAGGGGATAGCGGGAGGCCCGATACGCAGTATTTT. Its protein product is CASSLGDSGRPDTQYF.

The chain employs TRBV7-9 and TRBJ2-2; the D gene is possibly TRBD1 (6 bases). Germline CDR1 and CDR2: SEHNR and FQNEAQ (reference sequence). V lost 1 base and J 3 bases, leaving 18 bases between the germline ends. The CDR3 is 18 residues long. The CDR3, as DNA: TGTGCCAGCAGCTTAGAAGTGCCAGGGGCGCCTTACACCGGGGAGCTGTTTTTT. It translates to CASSLEVPGAPYTGELFF.

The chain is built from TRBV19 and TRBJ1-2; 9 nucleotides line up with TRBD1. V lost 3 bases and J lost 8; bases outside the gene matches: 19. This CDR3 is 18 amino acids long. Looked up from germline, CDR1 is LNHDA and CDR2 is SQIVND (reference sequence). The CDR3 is CASSISTGTGKIPWGYTF. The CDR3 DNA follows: TGTGCCAGTAGTATCTCGACCGGGACAGGGAAGATTCCATGGGGCTACACCTTC.

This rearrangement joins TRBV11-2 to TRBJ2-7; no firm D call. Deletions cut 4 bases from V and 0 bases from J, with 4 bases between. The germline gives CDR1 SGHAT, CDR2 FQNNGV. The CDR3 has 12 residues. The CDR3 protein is CASSSSSYEQYF. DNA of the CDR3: TGTGCCAGCAGCTCTAGCTCCTACGAGCAGTACTTC. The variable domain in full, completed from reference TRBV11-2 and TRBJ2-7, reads EAGVAQSPRYKIIEKRQSVAFWCNPISGHATLYWYQQILGQGPKLLIQFQNNGVVDDSQLPKDRFSAERLKGVDSTLKIQPAKLEDSAVYLCASSSSSYEQYFGPGTRLTVT.

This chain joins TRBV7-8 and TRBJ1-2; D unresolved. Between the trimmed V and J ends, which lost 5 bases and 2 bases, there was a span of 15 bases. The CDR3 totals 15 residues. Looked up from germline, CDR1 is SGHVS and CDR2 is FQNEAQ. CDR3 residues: CASSAASTGNYGYTF. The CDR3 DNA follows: TGTGCCAGCAGCGCCGCTTCGACGGGAAACTATGGCTACACCTTC.

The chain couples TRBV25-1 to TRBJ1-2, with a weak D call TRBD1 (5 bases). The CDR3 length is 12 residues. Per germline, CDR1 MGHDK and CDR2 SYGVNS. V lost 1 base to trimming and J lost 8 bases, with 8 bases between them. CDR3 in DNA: TGTGCCAGCAGTGAATTGAAGGGGGGCTACACCTTC. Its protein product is CASSELKGGYTF.

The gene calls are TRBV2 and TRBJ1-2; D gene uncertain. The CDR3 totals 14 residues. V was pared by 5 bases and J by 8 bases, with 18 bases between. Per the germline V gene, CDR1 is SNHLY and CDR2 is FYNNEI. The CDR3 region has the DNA TGTGCCAGCAGTTCAAGAGGGAGGTCGCAGGGCTACACCTTC. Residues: CASSSRGRSQGYTF.

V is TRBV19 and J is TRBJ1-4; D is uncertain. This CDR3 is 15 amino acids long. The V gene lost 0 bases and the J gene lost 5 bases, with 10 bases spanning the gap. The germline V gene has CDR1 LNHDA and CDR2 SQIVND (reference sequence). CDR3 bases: TGTGCCAGTAGTATAGATCCTGGCCACAATGAAAAACTGTTTTTT. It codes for CASSIDPGHNEKLFF.

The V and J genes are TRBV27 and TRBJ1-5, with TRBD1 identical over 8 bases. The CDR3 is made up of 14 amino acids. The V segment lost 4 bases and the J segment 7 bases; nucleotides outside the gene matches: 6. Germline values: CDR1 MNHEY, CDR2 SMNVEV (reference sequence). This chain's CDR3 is CASSYHRGDQPQHF. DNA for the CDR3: TGTGCCAGCAGTTATCACAGGGGGGACCAGCCCCAGCATTTT.

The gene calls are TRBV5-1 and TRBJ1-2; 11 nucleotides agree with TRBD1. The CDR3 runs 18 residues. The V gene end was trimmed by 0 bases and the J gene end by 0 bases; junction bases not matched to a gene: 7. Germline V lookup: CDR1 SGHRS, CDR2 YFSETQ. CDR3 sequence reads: CASSLGIGTGGANYGYTF. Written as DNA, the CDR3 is TGCGCCAGCAGCTTGGGTATCGGGACAGGGGGAGCTAACTATGGCTACACCTTC.

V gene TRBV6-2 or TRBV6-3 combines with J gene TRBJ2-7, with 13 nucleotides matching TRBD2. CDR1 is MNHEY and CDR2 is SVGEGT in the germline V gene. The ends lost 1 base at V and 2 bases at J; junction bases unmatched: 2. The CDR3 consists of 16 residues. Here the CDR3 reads CASSYWGLAGTYEQYF. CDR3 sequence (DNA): TGTGCCAGCAGTTACTGGGGACTAGCGGGAACCTACGAGCAGTACTTC.

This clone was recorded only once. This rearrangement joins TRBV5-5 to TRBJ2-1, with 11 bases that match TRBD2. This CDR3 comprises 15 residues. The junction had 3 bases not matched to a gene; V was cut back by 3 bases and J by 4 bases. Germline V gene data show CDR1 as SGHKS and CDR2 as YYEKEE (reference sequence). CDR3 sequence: CASSSSGGPYNEQFF. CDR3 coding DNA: TGTGCCAGCAGCTCTAGCGGGGGGCCGTACAATGAGCAGTTCTTC. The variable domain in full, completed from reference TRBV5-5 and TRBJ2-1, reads DAGVTQSPTHLIKTRGQQVTLRCSPISGHKSVSWYQQVLGQGPQFIFQYYEKEERGRGNFPDRFSARQFPNYSSELNVNALLLGDSALYLCASSSSGGPYNEQFFGPGTRLTVL.

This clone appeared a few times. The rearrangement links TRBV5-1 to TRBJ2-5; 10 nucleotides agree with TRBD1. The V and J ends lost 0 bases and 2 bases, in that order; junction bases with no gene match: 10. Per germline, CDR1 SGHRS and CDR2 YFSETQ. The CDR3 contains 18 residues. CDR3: CASSLGERPGQGQETQYF. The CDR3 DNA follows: TGCGCCAGCAGCTTGGGTGAGAGACCGGGACAGGGGCAAGAGACCCAGTACTTC. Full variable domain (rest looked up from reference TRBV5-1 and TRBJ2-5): KAGVTQTPRYLIKTRGQQVTLSCSPISGHRSVSWYQQTPGQGLQFLFEYFSETQRNKGNFPGRFSGRQFSNSRSEMNVSTLELGDSALYLCASSLGERPGQGQETQYFGPGTRLLVL.

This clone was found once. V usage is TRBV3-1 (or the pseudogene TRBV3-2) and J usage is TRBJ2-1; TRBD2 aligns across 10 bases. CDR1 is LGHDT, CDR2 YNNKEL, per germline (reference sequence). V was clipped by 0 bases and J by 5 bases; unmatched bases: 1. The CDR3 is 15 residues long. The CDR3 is CASSQELAGHNEQFF. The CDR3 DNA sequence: TGTGCCAGCAGCCAAGAACTAGCGGGGCACAATGAGCAGTTCTTC.

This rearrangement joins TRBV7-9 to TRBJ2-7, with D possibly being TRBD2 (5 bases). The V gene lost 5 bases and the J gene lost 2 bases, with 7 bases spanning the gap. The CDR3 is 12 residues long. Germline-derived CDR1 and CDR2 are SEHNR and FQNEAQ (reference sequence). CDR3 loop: CASSPGTYEQYF. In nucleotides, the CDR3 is TGTGCCAGCAGCCCGGGGACCTACGAGCAGTACTTC.

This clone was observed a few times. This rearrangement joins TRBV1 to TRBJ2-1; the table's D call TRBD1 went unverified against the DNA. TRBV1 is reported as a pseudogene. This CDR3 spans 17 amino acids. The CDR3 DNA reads TGCACCAGCAGCCCACCGTTCCGGGACAGGGCATACAATGAGCAGTTCTTC. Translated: CTSSPPFRDRAYNEQFF.

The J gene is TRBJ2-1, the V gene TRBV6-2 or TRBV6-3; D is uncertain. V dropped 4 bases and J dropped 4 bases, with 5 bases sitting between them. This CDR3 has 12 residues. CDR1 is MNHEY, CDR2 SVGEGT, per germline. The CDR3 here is CASSWSYNEQFF. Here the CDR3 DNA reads TGTGCCAGCAGTTGGAGTTACAATGAGCAGTTCTTC.

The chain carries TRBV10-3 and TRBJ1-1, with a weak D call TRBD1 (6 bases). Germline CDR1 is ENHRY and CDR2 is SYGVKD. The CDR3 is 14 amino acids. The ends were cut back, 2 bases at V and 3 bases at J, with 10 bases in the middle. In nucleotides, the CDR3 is TGTGCCATCAGTGAGACAGGGAGGGACACTGAAGCTTTCTTT. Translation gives CAISETGRDTEAFF.

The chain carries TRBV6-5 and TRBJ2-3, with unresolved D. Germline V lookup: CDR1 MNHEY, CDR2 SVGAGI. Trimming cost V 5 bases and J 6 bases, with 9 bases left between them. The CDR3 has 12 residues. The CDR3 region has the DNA TGTGCCAGCAGTAAAAACTCGGATACGCAGTATTTT. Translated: CASSKNSDTQYF.

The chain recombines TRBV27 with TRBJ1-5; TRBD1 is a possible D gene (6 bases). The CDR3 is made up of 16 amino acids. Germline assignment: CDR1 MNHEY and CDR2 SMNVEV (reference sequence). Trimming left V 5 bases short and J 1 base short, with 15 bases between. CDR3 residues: CASSPSQGNSNQPQHF. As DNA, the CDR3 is TGTGCCAGCAGTCCATCACAGGGTAACAGCAATCAGCCCCAGCATTTT.